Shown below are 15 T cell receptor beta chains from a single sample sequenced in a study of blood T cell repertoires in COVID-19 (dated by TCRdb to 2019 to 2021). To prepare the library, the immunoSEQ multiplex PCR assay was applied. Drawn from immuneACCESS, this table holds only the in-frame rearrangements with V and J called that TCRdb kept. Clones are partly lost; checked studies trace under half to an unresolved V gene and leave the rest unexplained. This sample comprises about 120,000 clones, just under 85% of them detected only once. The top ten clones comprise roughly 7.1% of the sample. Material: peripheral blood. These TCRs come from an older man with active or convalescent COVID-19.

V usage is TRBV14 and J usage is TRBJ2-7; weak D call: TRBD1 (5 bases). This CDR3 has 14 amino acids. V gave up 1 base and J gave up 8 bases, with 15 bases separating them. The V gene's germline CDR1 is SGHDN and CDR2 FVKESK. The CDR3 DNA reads TGTGCCAGCAGCCAAGGCGGACAATACGGCCAGCAGTACTTC. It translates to CASSQGGQYGQQYF.

CDR3 residues: CASSQDRAGPREQFF. In DNA form, the CDR3 reads TGCGCCAGCAGCCAAGATCGAGCAGGGCCGAGGGAGCAGTTCTTC. The chain is built from TRBV4-3 and TRBJ2-1, with D possibly matching TRBD1 (5 bases). CDR1 is LGHNA and CDR2 is YSLEER in the germline V gene. V was pared by 0 bases and J by 10 bases, with 16 bases between. This CDR3 is built from 15 residues.

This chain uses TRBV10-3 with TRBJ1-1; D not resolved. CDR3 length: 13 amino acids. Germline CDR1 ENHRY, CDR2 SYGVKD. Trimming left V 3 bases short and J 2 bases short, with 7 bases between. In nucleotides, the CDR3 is TGTGCCATCAGTGAAGGAGCAAACACTGAAGCTTTCTTT. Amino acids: CAISEGANTEAFF.

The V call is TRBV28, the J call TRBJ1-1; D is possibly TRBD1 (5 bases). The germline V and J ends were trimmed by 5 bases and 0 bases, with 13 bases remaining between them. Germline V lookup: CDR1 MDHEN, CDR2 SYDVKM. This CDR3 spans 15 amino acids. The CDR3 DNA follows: TGTGCCAGCAGTCCTTGGACACCCATGAACACTGAAGCTTTCTTT. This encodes CASSPWTPMNTEAFF.

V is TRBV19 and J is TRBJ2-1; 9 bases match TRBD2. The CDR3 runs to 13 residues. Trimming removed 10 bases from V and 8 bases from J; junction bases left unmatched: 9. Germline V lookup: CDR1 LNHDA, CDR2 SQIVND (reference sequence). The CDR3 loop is CATSSGEGYEQFF. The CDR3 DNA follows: TGTGCCACCTCTAGCGGGGAGGGATATGAGCAGTTCTTC.

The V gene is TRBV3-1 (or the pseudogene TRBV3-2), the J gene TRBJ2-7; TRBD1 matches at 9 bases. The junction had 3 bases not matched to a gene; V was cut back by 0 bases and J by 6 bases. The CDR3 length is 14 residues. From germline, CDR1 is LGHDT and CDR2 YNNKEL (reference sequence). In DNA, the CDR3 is TGTGCCAGCAGCCAAGATGGGACAGGGCGCGAGCAGTACTTC. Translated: CASSQDGTGREQYF.

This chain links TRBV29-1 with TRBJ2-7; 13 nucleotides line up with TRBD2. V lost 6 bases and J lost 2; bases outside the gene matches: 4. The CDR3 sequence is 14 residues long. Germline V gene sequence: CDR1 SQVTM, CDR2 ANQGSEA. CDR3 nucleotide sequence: TGCAGCGTGTCGGGACTAGCGGGGACCTACGAGCAGTACTTC. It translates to CSVSGLAGTYEQYF.

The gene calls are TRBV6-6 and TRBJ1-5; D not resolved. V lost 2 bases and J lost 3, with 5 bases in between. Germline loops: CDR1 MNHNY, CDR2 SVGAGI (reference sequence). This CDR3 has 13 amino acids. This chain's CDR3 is CASSYTYNQPQHF. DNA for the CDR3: TGTGCCAGCAGTTACACCTACAATCAGCCCCAGCATTTT.

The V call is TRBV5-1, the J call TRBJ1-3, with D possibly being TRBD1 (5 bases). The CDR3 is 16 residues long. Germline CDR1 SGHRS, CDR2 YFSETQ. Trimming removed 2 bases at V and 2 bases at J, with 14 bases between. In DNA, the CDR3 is TGCGCCAGCAGCTTAACCCACAGGACGACTGGAAACACCATATATTTT. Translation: CASSLTHRTTGNTIYF.

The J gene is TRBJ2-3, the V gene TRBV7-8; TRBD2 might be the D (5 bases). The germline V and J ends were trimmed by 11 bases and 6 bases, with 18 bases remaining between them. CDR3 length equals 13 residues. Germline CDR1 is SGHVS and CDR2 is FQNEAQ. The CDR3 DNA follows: TGTGCCCGCGGGCGCCGCCTCAGCGATACGCAGTATTTT. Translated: CARGRRLSDTQYF.

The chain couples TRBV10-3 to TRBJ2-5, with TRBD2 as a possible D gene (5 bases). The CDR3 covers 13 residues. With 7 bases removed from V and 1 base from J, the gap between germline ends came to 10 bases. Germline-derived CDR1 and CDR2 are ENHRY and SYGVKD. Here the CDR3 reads CAITSSTQETQYF. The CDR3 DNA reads TGTGCCATCACTAGCAGTACCCAAGAGACCCAGTACTTC.

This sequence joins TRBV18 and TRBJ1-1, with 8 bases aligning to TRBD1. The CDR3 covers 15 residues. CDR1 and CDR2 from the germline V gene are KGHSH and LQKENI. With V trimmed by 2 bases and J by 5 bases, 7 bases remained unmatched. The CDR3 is CASSPNARGLTEAFF. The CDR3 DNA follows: TGTGCCAGCTCACCAAATGCCAGGGGGCTTACTGAAGCTTTCTTT.

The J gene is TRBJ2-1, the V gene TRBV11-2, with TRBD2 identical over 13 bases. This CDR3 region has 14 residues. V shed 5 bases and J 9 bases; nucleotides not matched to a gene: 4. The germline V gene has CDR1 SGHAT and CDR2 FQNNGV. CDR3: CASSPGLAGVEQFF. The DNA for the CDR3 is TGTGCCAGCAGCCCCGGACTAGCGGGAGTTGAGCAGTTCTTC. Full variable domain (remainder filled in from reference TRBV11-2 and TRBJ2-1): EAGVAQSPRYKIIEKRQSVAFWCNPISGHATLYWYQQILGQGPKLLIQFQNNGVVDDSQLPKDRFSAERLKGVDSTLKIQPAKLEDSAVYLCASSPGLAGVEQFFGPGTRLTVL.

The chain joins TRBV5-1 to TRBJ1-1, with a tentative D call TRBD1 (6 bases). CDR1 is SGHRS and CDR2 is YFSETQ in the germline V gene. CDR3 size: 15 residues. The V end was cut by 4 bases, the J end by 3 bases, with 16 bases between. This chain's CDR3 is CASSVQGMVDTEAFF. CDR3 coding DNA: TGCGCCAGCAGCGTACAGGGAATGGTGGACACTGAAGCTTTCTTT. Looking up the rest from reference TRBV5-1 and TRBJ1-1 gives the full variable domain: KAGVTQTPRYLIKTRGQQVTLSCSPISGHRSVSWYQQTPGQGLQFLFEYFSETQRNKGNFPGRFSGRQFSNSRSEMNVSTLELGDSALYLCASSVQGMVDTEAFFGQGTRLTVV.

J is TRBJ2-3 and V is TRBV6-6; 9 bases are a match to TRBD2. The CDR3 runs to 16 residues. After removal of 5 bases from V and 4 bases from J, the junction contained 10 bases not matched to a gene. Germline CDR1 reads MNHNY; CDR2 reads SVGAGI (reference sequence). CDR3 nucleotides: TGTGCCAGCAGTCTAGGTAGTAGCGGGAGTGCAGATACGCAGTATTTT. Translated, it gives CASSLGSSGSADTQYF.